These T cell receptor beta chains were read from a single sample in a study of tumor and adjacent non-tumor tissue in lung cancer. TCRdb reprocessed the multiplex PCR reads via MiXCR and lists one record per CDR3 protein. The sample has 81,000 or so distinct CDR3 sequences; around 86% are singletons. The specimen sequenced was lung tumor tissue. The receptors were gathered from a woman aged 50 to 60 with non-small cell lung cancer. Both conserved end residues are part of each CDR3. The D gene is left open where the match is weak. Some rows mark clone size as missing; the rest say once, few, many or name a class of expanded clone.

CDR3 length,V gene,clone size,J gene,D gene,CDR3 protein,CDR3 DNA
16,TRBV20-1,once,TRBJ2-1,-,CSARDNPGDRTIEQFF,TGCAGTGCTAGAGATAATCCTGGCGACAGGACAATTGAACAGTTCTTC
17,TRBV20-1,-,TRBJ2-1,TRBD2,CSARIPGLAGVGNEHFF,TGCAGTGCCAGGATCCCGGGACTAGCGGGAGTGGGCAATGAGCATTTCTTC
12,TRBV29-1,-,TRBJ2-1,TRBD2,CSEWTSGIEQFF,TGCAGCGAATGGACTAGCGGGATTGAGCAGTTCTTC
15,TRBV6-6,-,TRBJ2-6,-,CAISPRGNGANVLTF,TGTGCCATCAGTCCCAGGGGAAATGGGGCCAACGTCCTGACTTTC
13,TRBV20-1,-,TRBJ2-7,-,CSASTVAEYEQYF,TGCAGTGCTTCCACAGTGGCTGAATACGAGCAGTACTTC
11,TRBV12-3/TRBV12-4,-,TRBJ2-1,-,CASSFNNEQLF,TGTGCCAGCAGTTTTAACAATGAACAGTTATTC
18,TRBV10-3,-,TRBJ2-2,TRBD2,CGISESMGGRTATGELFF,TGTGGCATCAGTGAGTCGATGGGCGGGAGGACCGCCACCGGGGAACTGTTTTTT
13,TRBV4-1,-,TRBJ2-1,TRBD1,CASSQGWTGGDFF,TGCGCCAGCAGCCAAGGGTGGACAGGGGGAGACTTCTTC
13,TRBV29-1,-,TRBJ2-5,-,CNVGRIVVETQYF,TGCAACGTGGGGCGGATAGTGGTAGAGACCCAGTACTTC
15,TRBV20-1,-,TRBJ1-5,-,CSTSYTGGANRPQHF,TGCAGTACTTCATACACAGGAGGAGCCAATCGGCCCCAGCATTTT
12,TRBV5-4,once,TRBJ2-7,-,CVSNFSSYEQYF,TGTGTCAGCAACTTTAGCTCCTACGAGCAGTACTTC
16,TRBV4-1,-,TRBJ2-2,-,CAGSQVTKFRNGELFF,TGCGCCGGCAGCCAAGTTACTAAATTTCGCAACGGGGAGCTGTTTTTT
16,TRBV28,-,TRBJ1-5,TRBD1,CVSSFAGTGSDQPQHF,TGTGTCAGCAGTTTCGCCGGGACAGGAAGCGATCAGCCCCAGCATTTT
18,TRBV28,-,TRBJ2-3,TRBD2,CASSHPSGRAVGSDTQYF,TGTGCCAGCAGTCACCCTAGCGGGAGGGCAGTGGGCTCAGATACTCAGTATTTT